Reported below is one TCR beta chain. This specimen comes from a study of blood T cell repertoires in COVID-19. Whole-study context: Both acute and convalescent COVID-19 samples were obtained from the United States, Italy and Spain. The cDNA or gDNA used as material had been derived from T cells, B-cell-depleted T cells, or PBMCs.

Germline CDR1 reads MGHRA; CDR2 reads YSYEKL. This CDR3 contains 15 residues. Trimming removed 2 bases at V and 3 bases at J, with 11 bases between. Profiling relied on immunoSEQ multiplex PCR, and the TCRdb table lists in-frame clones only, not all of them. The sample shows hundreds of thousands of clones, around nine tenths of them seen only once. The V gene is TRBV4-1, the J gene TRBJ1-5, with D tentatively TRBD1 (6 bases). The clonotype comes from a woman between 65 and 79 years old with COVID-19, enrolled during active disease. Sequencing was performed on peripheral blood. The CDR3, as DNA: TGCGCCAGCAGCCAAAAACAGGGCCTCAATCAGCCCCAGCATTTT. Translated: CASSQKQGLNQPQHF.